The next 23 T cell receptor beta chains were all read from a single sample in a study of beta chain features in type 1 diabetes. The whole isolated RNA underwent reverse transcription, so sequencing captured expressed TCRB transcripts. Data came from immunoSEQ multiplex PCR; TCRdb stores just in-frame clones and leaves some out. The sample includes just over 450,000 clones, approximately 30% of them seen just once. The sample consisted of naive CD4+ T cells from blood. These TCRs come from a man between 18 and 29 years old in good health.

This chain uses TRBV15 with TRBJ2-5; TRBD2 might be the D (6 bases). Germline V gene data show CDR1 as LNHNV and CDR2 as YYDKDF (reference sequence). The CDR3 sequence is 16 residues long. Deletions cut 0 bases from V and 2 bases from J, with 13 bases between. The CDR3 sequence is CATSRDGFGGQETQYF. In DNA, the CDR3 is TGTGCCACCAGCAGAGATGGGTTTGGAGGGCAAGAGACCCAGTACTTC.

The DNA for the CDR3 is TGTGCCAGCAAGACCGGTGCATCCAAAAACATTCAGTACTTC. The encoded protein is CASKTGASKNIQYF. This chain joins TRBV28 and TRBJ2-4; D gene uncertain. Germline values: CDR1 MDHEN, CDR2 SYDVKM. The CDR3 loop spans 14 amino acids. The germline V and J ends were trimmed by 7 bases and 2 bases, with 12 bases remaining between them. The whole variable domain, filled in from reference TRBV28 and TRBJ2-4, reads DVKVTQSSRYLVKRTGEKVFLECVQDMDHENMFWYRQDPGLGLRLIYFSYDVKMKEKGDIPEGYSVSREKKERFSLILESASTNQTSMYLCASKTGASKNIQYFGAGTRLSVL.

The rearrangement links TRBV5-1 to TRBJ2-1; TRBD2 matches at 9 bases. The CDR3 loop spans 15 amino acids. CDR1 and CDR2 from the germline V gene are SGHRS and YFSETQ. The V gene end was trimmed by 2 bases and the J gene end by 5 bases; junction bases not matched to a gene: 5. CDR3 amino acids: CASSFASGDNNEQFF. DNA of the CDR3: TGCGCCAGCAGCTTTGCTAGCGGGGATAACAATGAGCAGTTCTTC. The variable domain in full, completed from reference TRBV5-1 and TRBJ2-1, reads KAGVTQTPRYLIKTRGQQVTLSCSPISGHRSVSWYQQTPGQGLQFLFEYFSETQRNKGNFPGRFSGRQFSNSRSEMNVSTLELGDSALYLCASSFASGDNNEQFFGPGTRLTVL.

This clone was counted only a few times. The V and J genes are TRBV29-1 and TRBJ2-1; tentative D call: TRBD1 (5 bases). The CDR3 is 13 residues long. The V end was cut by 6 bases, the J end by 3 bases, with 12 bases between. From germline, CDR1 is SQVTM and CDR2 ANQGSEA. For the CDR3, the DNA is TGCAGCGTACGACAGTCTTTCTACAATGAGCAGTTCTTC. As protein: CSVRQSFYNEQFF.

The chain uses TRBV7-2 and TRBJ2-1; D possibly uses TRBD1 or TRBD2 (5 bases each). CDR3 length: 15 residues. Trimming took off 1 base at V and 7 bases at J, with 14 bases between the two ends. The germline gives CDR1 SGHTA, CDR2 FQGNSA. CDR3 coding DNA: TGTGCCAGCAGCTTAGTCTGGGACCCCGAGAATGAGCAGTTCTTC. Its translation: CASSLVWDPENEQFF.

A word on this clone: Its ends do not fully match the called genes, so a read error is possible. The chain uses TRBV2 and TRBJ2-7; TRBD2 might be the D (5 bases). This CDR3 region has 14 residues. In germline, CDR1 is SNHLY, CDR2 FYNNEI. CDR3 nucleotides: TGTGCCAGCACAGTGAGTTTACAGAACGGCCAGCGGCACTTC. Translated: CASTVSLQNGQRHF.

This clone has just a few counts. The chain recombines TRBV29-1 with TRBJ2-4, with a tentative D call TRBD1 (6 bases). Germline V gene data show CDR1 as SQVTM and CDR2 as ANQGSEA. The CDR3 consists of 12 residues. The V end lost 2 bases, the J end lost 8 bases, and 10 bases lay between the germline ends. The CDR3 DNA reads TGCAGCGTTGAACAGGGGAGTGACATTCAGTACTTC. This gives the protein CSVEQGSDIQYF.

This clone appeared a few times. The chain employs TRBV30 and TRBJ1-4, with no clear D. The germline V gene encodes CDR1 GTSNPN and CDR2 SVGIG (reference sequence). The CDR3 covers 13 residues. Trimming pared 0 bases from V and 1 base from J, leaving 3 bases between. CDR3 bases: TGTGCCTGGAGTGTCATAACTAATGAAAAACTGTTTTTT. Its protein is CAWSVITNEKLFF.

This clone was observed a few times. This chain joins TRBV7-2 and TRBJ1-5; the D gene is possibly TRBD1 (6 bases). CDR3 length: 16 residues. The germline V gene encodes CDR1 SGHTA and CDR2 FQGNSA. V lost 5 bases and J lost 2, with 16 bases in between. The CDR3 is CASSRPPGAGNQPQHF. In nucleotides, the CDR3 is TGTGCCAGCAGCCGCCCCCCAGGGGCTGGCAATCAGCCCCAGCATTTT.

J is TRBJ1-2 and V is TRBV4-2; D ambiguous. CDR1 is LGHNA, CDR2 YNFKEQ, per germline. V was trimmed by 3 bases and J by 2 bases, leaving 16 bases between them. This CDR3 is 16 amino acids long. The chain's CDR3 is CASSQASGIGNYGYTF. CDR3 coding DNA: TGTGCCAGCAGCCAGGCTTCGGGAATCGGGAACTATGGCTACACCTTC.

This clone was seen a few times. The V and J genes are TRBV29-1 and TRBJ1-1; possibly TRBD1 for D (5 bases). Germline V lookup: CDR1 SQVTM, CDR2 ANQGSEA. The CDR3 totals 15 residues. The germline V and J ends were trimmed by 3 bases and 0 bases, with 14 bases remaining between them. DNA for the CDR3: TGCAGCGTTGATCGGTCGGGGCAGCTGAACACTGAAGCTTTCTTT. Translating it yields CSVDRSGQLNTEAFF. The whole variable domain, filled in from reference TRBV29-1 and TRBJ1-1, reads SAVISQKPSRDICQRGTSLTIQCQVDSQVTMMFWYRQQPGQSLTLIATANQGSEATYESGFVIDKFPISRPNLTFSTLTVSNMSPEDSSIYLCSVDRSGQLNTEAFFGQGTRLTVV.

V usage is TRBV9 and J usage is TRBJ2-6; 9 bases are shared with TRBD1. The ends lost 6 bases at V and 4 bases at J; junction bases unmatched: 17. CDR1 is SGDLS and CDR2 is YYNGEE in the germline V gene. This CDR3 has 19 residues. The CDR3 is CASISPGQGRRGGANVLTF. The CDR3 nucleotides are TGTGCCAGCATCTCACCGGGACAGGGCCGTCGGGGAGGGGCCAACGTCCTGACTTTC.

The chain carries TRBV29-1 and TRBJ2-5, with 9 bases matching TRBD1. J was trimmed by 5 bases and V by 6 bases; bases with no gene match: 13. In germline, CDR1 is SQVTM, CDR2 ANQGSEA. This CDR3 spans 15 amino acids. The CDR3 region has the DNA TGCAGCGTGCGAAATACAGGGGGCAGGGAGGAGACCCAGTACTTC. Amino acid sequence: CSVRNTGGREETQYF. The variable domain in full, completed from reference TRBV29-1 and TRBJ2-5, reads SAVISQKPSRDICQRGTSLTIQCQVDSQVTMMFWYRQQPGQSLTLIATANQGSEATYESGFVIDKFPISRPNLTFSTLTVSNMSPEDSSIYLCSVRNTGGREETQYFGPGTRLLVL.

This chain joins TRBV7-3 and TRBJ2-3, with TRBD1 matching 8 bases. Losses at the gene ends were 1 base for V and 3 bases for J; bases not matched to a gene: 0. This CDR3 is 14 amino acids long. Germline assignment: CDR1 SGHTA and CDR2 FQGTGA. The CDR3 region has the DNA TGTGCCAGCAGCTTAAGACAGGGGACAGATACGCAGTATTTT. As protein: CASSLRQGTDTQYF.

Only a few counts were recorded for this clone. This chain connects TRBV7-2 to TRBJ2-5; D not certain. The CDR3 consists of 13 residues. Germline V lookup: CDR1 SGHTA, CDR2 FQGNSA. V lost 1 base and J 2 bases, leaving 5 bases between the germline ends. CDR3 in amino acids: CASSLVFQETQYF. CDR3 DNA: TGTGCCAGCAGCTTAGTCTTTCAAGAGACCCAGTACTTC.

The genes are TRBV28 and TRBJ1-5; D is perhaps TRBD1 (5 bases). Germline V CDR1 and CDR2: MDHEN, SYDVKM. Trimming removed 5 bases from V and 1 base from J, with 15 bases in between. The CDR3 runs 16 residues. The CDR3 coding sequence is TGTGCCAGCAGTCCATCCGGACATCTAAGCAATCAGCCCCAGCATTTT. Translated, it gives CASSPSGHLSNQPQHF.

This clone occurred a few times. The chain is built from TRBV29-1 and TRBJ2-5, with 9 positions matching TRBD1. In germline, CDR1 is SQVTM, CDR2 ANQGSEA. V shed 7 bases, J shed 4 bases, and the junction held 10 bases outside the gene matches. The CDR3 is made up of 14 amino acids. The CDR3 loop is CSALTGGSGETQYF. The DNA for the CDR3 is TGCAGCGCCTTAACAGGGGGCTCGGGAGAGACCCAGTACTTC.

There are a few counts of this clone. The V and J genes are TRBV2 and TRBJ2-6; no definite D call. The germline gives CDR1 SNHLY, CDR2 FYNNEI. V lost 6 bases and J lost 0, with 6 bases in between. This CDR3 has 14 amino acids. This chain's CDR3 is CASRAASGANVLTF. The DNA of the CDR3 is TGTGCCAGCAGGGCAGCCTCTGGGGCCAACGTCCTGACTTTC.

The chain employs TRBV6-6 and TRBJ2-7; TRBD1 aligns across 9 bases. Germline CDR1 MNHNY, CDR2 SVGAGI (reference sequence). The J segment lost 2 bases and the V segment lost 2 bases, leaving 4 bases of the junction unmatched. The CDR3 loop spans 15 amino acids. In DNA form, the CDR3 reads TGTGCCAGCAGTTACCTATGGGACAGGGCCTACGAGCAGTACTTC. It codes for CASSYLWDRAYEQYF.

The chain uses TRBV28 and TRBJ2-3; 12 bases line up with TRBD2. This CDR3 has 12 amino acids. The trim removed 5 bases at V and 14 bases at J, leaving 5 bases unmatched. Germline V gene data show CDR1 as MDHEN and CDR2 as SYDVKM. In nucleotides, the CDR3 is TGTGCCAGCAGTCTCGGACTAGCGGGAAGGTATTTT. Amino acids: CASSLGLAGRYF.

This clone showed up just a few times. The chain has TRBV29-1 and TRBJ2-5; D may be TRBD2 (5 bases). Germline V gene data show CDR1 as SQVTM and CDR2 as ANQGSEA. CDR3 length: 10 residues. Trimming cost V 3 bases and J 10 bases, with 9 bases left between them. CDR3: CSVDAAGQYF. CDR3 coding DNA: TGCAGCGTTGACGCGGCGGGCCAGTACTTC.

This clone was recorded once. The chain is built from TRBV2 and TRBJ1-5; no clear D. V was shortened by 6 bases and J by 7 bases, with 10 bases between the two germline ends. The CDR3 length is 12 residues. Germline CDR1 is SNHLY and CDR2 is FYNNEI. The DNA for the CDR3 is TGTGCCAGCAGGGGTGTCGGGCAGCCCCAGCATTTT. Encoded protein: CASRGVGQPQHF.

V is TRBV9 and J is TRBJ2-7; 7 nucleotides match TRBD2. The CDR3 contains 15 residues. The germline V gene encodes CDR1 SGDLS and CDR2 YYNGEE. The junction had 8 bases not matched to a gene; V was cut back by 0 bases and J by 5 bases. CDR3 in amino acids: CASSVGISGFHEQYF. Written as DNA, the CDR3 is TGTGCCAGCAGCGTAGGGATTAGCGGGTTCCACGAGCAGTACTTC.